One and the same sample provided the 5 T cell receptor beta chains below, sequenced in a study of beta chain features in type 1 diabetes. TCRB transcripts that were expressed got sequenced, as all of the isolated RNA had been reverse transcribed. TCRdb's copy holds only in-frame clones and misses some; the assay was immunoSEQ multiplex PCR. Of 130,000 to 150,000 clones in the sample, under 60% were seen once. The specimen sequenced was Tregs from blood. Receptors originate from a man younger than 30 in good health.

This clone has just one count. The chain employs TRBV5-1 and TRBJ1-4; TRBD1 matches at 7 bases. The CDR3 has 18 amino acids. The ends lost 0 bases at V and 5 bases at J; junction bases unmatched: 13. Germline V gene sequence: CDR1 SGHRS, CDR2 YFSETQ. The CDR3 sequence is CASSLVAGTAISNEKLFF. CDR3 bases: TGCGCCAGCAGCTTGGTAGCCGGGACAGCCATTTCCAATGAAAAACTGTTTTTT.

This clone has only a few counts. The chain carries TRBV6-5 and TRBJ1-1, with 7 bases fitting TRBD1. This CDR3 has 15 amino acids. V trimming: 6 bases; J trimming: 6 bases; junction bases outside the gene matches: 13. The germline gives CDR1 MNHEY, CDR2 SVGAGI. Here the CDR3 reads CASRIYRGRGAEAFF. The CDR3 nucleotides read TGTGCCAGCAGGATATACAGGGGAAGGGGCGCTGAAGCTTTCTTT.

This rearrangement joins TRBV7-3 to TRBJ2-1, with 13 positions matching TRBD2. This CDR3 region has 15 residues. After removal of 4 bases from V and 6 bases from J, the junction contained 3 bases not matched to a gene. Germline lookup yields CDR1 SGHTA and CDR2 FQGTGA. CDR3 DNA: TGTGCCAGCAGCTCGGGACTAGCGGGAATCAATGAGCAGTTCTTC. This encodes CASSSGLAGINEQFF.

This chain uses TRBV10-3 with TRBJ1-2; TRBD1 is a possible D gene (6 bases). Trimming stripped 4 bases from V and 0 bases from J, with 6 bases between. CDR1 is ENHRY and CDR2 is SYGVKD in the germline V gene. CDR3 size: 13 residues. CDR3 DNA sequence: TGTGCCATCAGTGGGACAGCTAACTATGGCTACACCTTC. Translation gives CAISGTANYGYTF.

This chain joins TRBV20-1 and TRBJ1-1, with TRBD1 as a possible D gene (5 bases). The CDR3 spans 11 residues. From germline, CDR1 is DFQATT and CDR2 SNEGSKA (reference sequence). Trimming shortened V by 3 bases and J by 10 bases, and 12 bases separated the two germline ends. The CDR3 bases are TGCAGTGCTAGGAAGCAGGGTGGAGCTTTCTTT. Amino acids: CSARKQGGAFF.